This entry describes one T cell receptor (beta chain). The antigen remains unidentified. Carried by the TCR beta cDNA libraries were unique molecular identifiers. cDNA molecules numbering roughly 0.5 million came from around 1 to 10 million T cells. TCRdb reanalysed the PCR reads using MiXCR and keeps one entry per CDR3 protein. Here the sample spans approximately 400,000 distinct CDR3 sequences, about a third being singletons. From germline, CDR1 is SQVTM and CDR2 ANQGSEA. The length of the CDR3 is 13 residues. V was cut by 1 base and J by 4 bases, with 9 bases left in between. The data stem from a study of post-analysis software for immune sequencing data. Findings and limits, study-wide: TRBV segments more frequent in patients than in controls numbered roughly 5 and included TRBV5-6, TRBV5-1 and TRBV20-1. In multiple sclerosis, normalized Chao1 diversity was significantly below that of controls.

The chain couples TRBV29-1 to TRBJ2-3; possibly TRBD1 for D (5 bases). This receptor was taken from a girl aged 5 to 17 with multiple sclerosis. The source material was blood. The CDR3 sequence is CSVEVGRADTQYF. As DNA, the CDR3 is TGCAGCGTTGAAGTAGGCAGGGCAGATACGCAGTATTTT.